These 27 T cell receptor beta chains originate from one sample sequenced in a study of T cells after yellow fever vaccination. TCRdb re-derived calls from the 5' RACE reads in MiXCR, one entry per CDR3 protein. This table has some 290,000 distinct CDR3 sequences, 9.5% to 12% appearing once. Sequencing was performed on CD4+ T cells sorted from PBMCs, taken 45 days after the yellow fever booster vaccination. The receptor set was obtained from a man younger than 35 who received the YFV17D yellow fever vaccine.

The chain combines TRBV7-9 with TRBJ2-1, with D possibly matching TRBD1 (6 bases). Germline CDR1 SEHNR, CDR2 FQNEAQ (reference sequence). This CDR3 is 14 amino acids long. V lost 5 bases and J lost 3, with 11 bases in between. This chain's CDR3 is CASSTRDIYNEQFF. DNA for the CDR3: TGTGCCAGCAGCACCCGGGACATCTACAATGAGCAGTTCTTC. The full variable domain, completed using reference TRBV7-9 and TRBJ2-1, is DTGVSQNPRHKITKRGQNVTFRCDPISEHNRLYWYRQTLGQGPEFLTYFQNEAQLEKSRLLSDRFSAERPKGSFSTLEIQRTEQGDSAMYLCASSTRDIYNEQFFGPGTRLTVL.

The chain couples TRBV7-3 to TRBJ2-1; the D is unclear. The length of the CDR3 is 15 residues. V was cut by 2 bases and J by 3 bases, with 11 bases left in between. Germline lookup yields CDR1 SGHTA and CDR2 FQGTGA. CDR3 nucleotides: TGTGCCAGCAGCTTATTCTCGGACGGCTACAATGAGCAGTTCTTC. Translated, it gives CASSLFSDGYNEQFF. Using reference TRBV7-3 and TRBJ2-1 for the parts outside the CDR3, the full variable domain is GAGVSQTPSNKVTEKGKYVELRCDPISGHTALYWYRQSLGQGPEFLIYFQGTGAADDSGLPNDRFFAVRPEGSVSTLKIQRTERGDSAVYLCASSLFSDGYNEQFFGPGTRLTVL.

This clonotype was seen more than once but under ten times. The chain recombines TRBV21-1 with TRBJ1-1. TRBV21-1 is a pseudogene locus. This CDR3 spans 11 amino acids. The CDR3 reads CASSKVKAAFF. In nucleotides, the CDR3 is TGTGCCAGCAGCAAAGTTAAGGCCGCTTTCTTT.

The genes are TRBV20-1 and TRBJ2-1; no firm D call. Germline V gene data show CDR1 as DFQATT and CDR2 as SNEGSKA (reference sequence). The germline V and J ends were trimmed by 6 bases and 9 bases, with 18 bases remaining between them. CDR3 length equals 13 residues. The CDR3 DNA reads TGCAGTGCACAGACCGCACCTAGAGGTGAGCAGTTCTTC. This encodes CSAQTAPRGEQFF.

This clonotype was seen only a few times. The chain couples TRBV18 to TRBJ2-5; unclear D gene. The CDR3 covers 13 residues. Trimming left V 5 bases short and J 5 bases short, with 12 bases between. Germline-derived CDR1 and CDR2 are KGHSH and LQKENI. CDR3 in DNA: TGTGCCAGCTCATCGCAATCTAAGGAGACCCAGTACTTC. It codes for CASSSQSKETQYF. Full variable domain (rest looked up from reference TRBV18 and TRBJ2-5): NAGVMQNPRHLVRRRGQEARLRCSPMKGHSHVYWYRQLPEEGLKFMVYLQKENIIDESGMPKERFSAEFPKEGPSILRIQQVVRGDSAAYFCASSSQSKETQYFGPGTRLLVL.

Ten or more counts support this clonotype. The chain joins TRBV11-2 to TRBJ1-1; TRBD1 might be the D (6 bases). Trimming took off 5 bases at V and 3 bases at J, with 16 bases between the two ends. The CDR3 has 15 amino acids. Per germline, CDR1 SGHAT and CDR2 FQNNGV. The CDR3 reads CASSHYTGKDTEAFF. As DNA, the CDR3 is TGTGCCAGCAGCCATTATACAGGGAAGGACACTGAAGCTTTCTTT.

This clonotype was detected only a few times. The rearrangement links TRBV12-3 or TRBV12-4 to TRBJ2-7; D perhaps matches TRBD2 (6 bases). The CDR3 is made up of 14 amino acids. CDR3 in DNA: TGTGCCAGCAGTTTAGATGGGGTAGTAGGACGCGGGGACGTC. Protein: CASSLDGVVGRGDV.

V gene TRBV6-4 combines with J gene TRBJ1-4; D is perhaps TRBD1 (5 bases). The CDR3 is made up of 12 amino acids. Per the germline V gene, CDR1 is MRHNA and CDR2 is SNTAGT. V lost 6 bases to trimming and J lost 7 bases, with 9 bases between them. CDR3 protein: CASRWGFEKLFF. DNA of the CDR3: TGTGCCAGCAGATGGGGGTTTGAAAAACTGTTTTTT.

V is TRBV18 and J is TRBJ2-2; D uncertain. In germline, CDR1 is KGHSH, CDR2 LQKENI. The CDR3 has 15 amino acids. V was cut by 3 bases and J by 7 bases, with 15 bases left in between. CDR3 in DNA: TGTGCCAGCTCACCCCGGCTTGCAGGAAGCGGGGAGCTGTTTTTT. Amino acid sequence: CASSPRLAGSGELFF.

This clonotype was detected only a few times. The genes are TRBV7-3 and TRBJ2-2; 9 nucleotides align to TRBD1. V gave up 5 bases and J gave up 5 bases; unmatched junction bases: 9. The CDR3 runs to 16 residues. Germline loops: CDR1 SGHTA, CDR2 FQGTGA. The CDR3 DNA follows: TGTGCCAGCAGCCTGCTTGGGACAGGGAGGACCGGGGAGCTGTTTTTT. This encodes CASSLLGTGRTGELFF.

This clonotype has only a few counts. The rearrangement joins TRBV10-3 to TRBJ1-2; 7 bases agree with TRBD1. Per the germline V gene, CDR1 is ENHRY and CDR2 is SYGVKD. Trimming took 10 bases from V and 4 from J; bases not matched to a gene: 9. The CDR3 loop spans 13 amino acids. The CDR3 here is CATLNPGGYGYTF. DNA of the CDR3: TGTGCCACTTTAAATCCAGGGGGCTATGGCTACACCTTC.

This clonotype has just a few counts. V is TRBV6-6 and J is TRBJ2-7; D is unclear. The CDR3 runs to 12 residues. V was trimmed by 10 bases and J by 7 bases, leaving 17 bases between them. CDR1 is MNHNY and CDR2 is SVGAGI in the germline V gene (reference sequence). The CDR3 protein is CATTSGQGEQYV. The CDR3 nucleotides are TGTGCCACCACGTCCGGCCAAGGGGAGCAGTACGTC.

A few counts support this clonotype. The V and J genes are TRBV5-1 and TRBJ1-1; D is possibly TRBD1 (5 bases). V shed 6 bases and J shed 11 bases, with 14 bases lying between them. Germline CDR1 and CDR2: SGHRS and YFSETQ. CDR3 length: 11 amino acids. The CDR3 spells CASKRGESAFF. CDR3 DNA: TGCGCCAGCAAGCGGGGGGAGAGCGCTTTCTTT.

This clonotype has just a few counts. This chain joins TRBV7-2 and TRBJ2-1; D not certain. Germline assignment: CDR1 SGHTA and CDR2 FQGNSA. The CDR3 sequence is 15 residues long. The V end lost 7 bases, the J end lost 6 bases, and 19 bases lay between the germline ends. CDR3 in amino acids: CASNPERRRFNEQFF. The CDR3 coding sequence is TGTGCCAGCAACCCGGAGAGACGACGGTTCAATGAGCAGTTCTTC.

The chain recombines TRBV27 with TRBJ2-2, with 7 bases that match TRBD1. Per the germline V gene, CDR1 is MNHEY and CDR2 is SMNVEV (reference sequence). This CDR3 region has 15 residues. V lost 6 bases to trimming and J lost 4 bases; unmatched junction nucleotides: 8. CDR3 amino acids: CASSLSQGVTGELFF. DNA for the CDR3: TGTGCCAGCAGCCTTAGCCAGGGGGTCACCGGGGAGCTGTTTTTT.

The chain employs TRBV10-3 and TRBJ2-5, with D hard to call. Germline V gives CDR1 ENHRY, CDR2 SYGVKD. V was clipped by 5 bases and J by 5 bases, with 9 bases between them. There are 12 residues in the CDR3. CDR3 coding DNA: TGTGCCATCAGTTTAGGTGGTGAGACCCAGTACTTC. Translated: CAISLGGETQYF.

The chain uses TRBV4-3 and TRBJ1-5; 8 bases fit TRBD1. The CDR3 totals 13 residues. Unmatched junction bases numbered 1, after V lost 0 bases and J lost 9 bases. Germline loops: CDR1 LGHNA, CDR2 YSLEER. The CDR3 reads CASSQDDRGPQHF. The CDR3 region has the DNA TGCGCCAGCAGCCAAGACGACAGGGGGCCCCAGCATTTT.

The rearrangement links TRBV20-1 to TRBJ2-1; a weak D match, TRBD2 (6 bases). The CDR3 length is 12 residues. The germline V and J ends were trimmed by 2 bases and 9 bases, with 11 bases remaining between them. Germline assignment: CDR1 DFQATT and CDR2 SNEGSKA (reference sequence). CDR3 DNA sequence: TGCAGTGCTAGATACGGGGGAGGTGAGCAGTTCTTC. Residues: CSARYGGGEQFF.

There are a few counts of this clonotype. The chain uses TRBV6-2 or TRBV6-3 and TRBJ2-5; weak D call: TRBD1 (5 bases). Trimming left V 0 bases short and J 6 bases short, with 14 bases between. The CDR3 runs 15 residues. Germline V gene lookup returns CDR1 MNHEY and CDR2 SVGEGT. CDR3: CASSYSRTDRKTQYF. CDR3 DNA sequence: TGTGCCAGCAGTTACTCGAGGACCGACAGAAAGACCCAGTACTTC.

This sequence joins TRBV7-2 and TRBJ1-2; no reliable D call. The CDR3 contains 14 residues. The germline CDR1 and CDR2 sequences are SGHTA and FQGNSA. V lost 4 bases, J lost 2 bases, and 11 bases lay in between. As DNA, the CDR3 is TGTGCCAGCAGCTCCCCCGGACGGAACTATGGCTACACCTTC. This translates into CASSSPGRNYGYTF.

This clonotype was counted between two and nine times. This chain uses TRBV6-1 with TRBJ2-4; 8 nucleotides agree with TRBD2. V gave up 6 bases and J gave up 6 bases; unmatched junction bases: 7. Germline CDR1 MNHNS, CDR2 SASEGT. CDR3 length: 14 amino acids. The CDR3 is CASSSGGVVNIQYF. Written as DNA, the CDR3 is TGTGCCAGCAGCTCCGGGGGGGTCGTAAACATTCAGTACTTC.

This clonotype was detected a few times. The chain carries TRBV3-1 and TRBJ1-5, with D perhaps TRBD1 (5 bases). Germline V gives CDR1 LGHDT, CDR2 YNNKEL (reference sequence). The CDR3 runs 14 residues. Trimming shortened V by 4 bases and J by 6 bases, and 13 bases separated the two germline ends. The CDR3: CASSPQSGAQPQHF. The DNA for the CDR3 is TGTGCCAGCAGCCCCCAAAGCGGGGCTCAGCCCCAGCATTTT.

The rearrangement uses TRBV7-9 and TRBJ1-1; 9 nucleotides line up with TRBD1. V lost 0 bases and J lost 4; bases outside the gene matches: 3. This CDR3 contains 15 residues. Germline lookup yields CDR1 SEHNR and CDR2 FQNEAQ (reference sequence). CDR3 DNA sequence: TGTGCCAGCAGCTTAGCCAGGGACAGGGCCACTGAAGCTTTCTTT. Amino acids: CASSLARDRATEAFF.

The J gene is TRBJ2-7, the V gene TRBV23-1; 11 nucleotides line up with TRBD2. TRBV23-1 is labeled an ORF, and its function is uncertain. V shed 7 bases and J 0 bases; nucleotides not matched to a gene: 11. The CDR3 has 17 amino acids. This chain's CDR3 is CASKRGLAVGSSYEQYV. The CDR3 coding sequence is TGCGCCAGCAAGAGGGGACTAGCGGTGGGGAGCTCCTACGAGCAGTACGTC.

The chain uses TRBV9 and TRBJ2-5; D assignment may be TRBD1 or TRBD2 (7 bases each). CDR1 SGDLS and CDR2 YYNGEE come from the germline V gene. The CDR3 length is 13 residues. V lost 5 bases and J lost 5, with 13 bases in between. Written as DNA, the CDR3 is TGTGCCAGCAGTAGACAGGGAGGGGAGACCCAGTACTTC. As protein: CASSRQGGETQYF.

The chain joins TRBV27 to TRBJ2-1, with 16 nucleotides matching TRBD2. The V gene's germline CDR1 is MNHEY and CDR2 SMNVEV (reference sequence). The CDR3 contains 16 residues. The J segment lost 7 bases and the V segment lost 7 bases, leaving 7 bases of the junction unmatched. The CDR3 DNA sequence: TGTGCCAGCAAACGACCGGGACTAGCGGGGGGGAATGAGCAGTTCTTC. Translated: CASKRPGLAGGNEQFF.

This clonotype was picked up a small number of times. The rearrangement joins TRBV5-1 to TRBJ2-3; unclear D gene. Germline V lookup: CDR1 SGHRS, CDR2 YFSETQ. V was cut by 8 bases and J by 1 base, with 20 bases left in between. This CDR3 region has 16 residues. The CDR3 nucleotides are TGCGCCAGTAGCCGACCGGCCCAAAGCGGCACAGATACGCAGTATTTT. Protein sequence: CASSRPAQSGTDTQYF.